This T cell receptor beta chain was sequenced in a study of T cell responses to AZD1222 COVID-19 vaccine. TCRdb's copy holds only in-frame clones and misses some; the assay was immunoSEQ multiplex PCR. The sample carries 70,000 to 95,000 clones, 85% to 95% recorded once. CDR3 length: 14 amino acids. Germline-derived CDR1 and CDR2 are MNHEY and SVGEGT. V was shortened by 7 bases and J by 0 bases, with 12 bases between the two germline ends. The receptor's source is an adult who received the AZD1222 COVID-19 vaccine. Sample: peripheral blood, taken 28 days after the second AZD1222 dose. J is TRBJ1-1 and V is TRBV6-2 or TRBV6-3; no clear D gene. The CDR3 loop reads CASIPHRLNTEAFF. In nucleotides, the CDR3 is TGTGCCAGCATCCCCCACCGTCTGAACACTGAAGCTTTCTTT.